The source of this T cell receptor (beta chain) is a study of blood T cells in healthy people across ages. Overall study findings and caveats: While age rose, TCR beta diversity per million T cells dropped in a roughly linear way.

Together with a sample-barcoded 5' primer, a J-beta primer mix was included in a second PCR lasting about 6 to 11 cycles. Using its own MiXCR run on the 5' RACE reads, TCRdb lists one record per CDR3 protein. The profile shows about 1.1 million distinct CDR3 sequences, around two fifths of them singletons. Points on this clonotype: Its target is not known.

Trimming took 3 bases from V and 11 from J; bases not matched to a gene: 6. The CDR3 is 13 residues long. Germline values: CDR1 SNHLY, CDR2 FYNNEI. Peripheral blood was drawn, approximately 10 milliliters per donor. Every sample yielded at least 6 million isolated PBMCs. The J gene is TRBJ2-7, the V gene TRBV2, with 11 positions matching TRBD1. Sequencing was done on a sample of blood. This clonotype was obtained from a young man in good health. CDR3 loop: CASSEGTGGLKYF. Here the CDR3 DNA reads TGTGCCAGCAGTGAGGGGACAGGGGGATTAAAGTACTTC.